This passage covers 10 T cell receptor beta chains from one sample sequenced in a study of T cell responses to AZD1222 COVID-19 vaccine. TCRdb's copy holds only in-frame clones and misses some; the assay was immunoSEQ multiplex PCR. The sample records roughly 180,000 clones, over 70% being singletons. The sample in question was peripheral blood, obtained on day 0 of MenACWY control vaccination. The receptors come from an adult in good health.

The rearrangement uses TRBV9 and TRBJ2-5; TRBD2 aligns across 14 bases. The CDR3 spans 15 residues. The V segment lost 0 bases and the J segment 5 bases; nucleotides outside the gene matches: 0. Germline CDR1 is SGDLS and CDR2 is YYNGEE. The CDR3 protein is CASSVGTSGGETQYF. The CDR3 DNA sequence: TGTGCCAGCAGCGTAGGGACTAGCGGGGGGGAGACCCAGTACTTC.

As DNA, the CDR3 is TGTGCCAGCAGTTACGCCACAGGGGAGGACGGGGAGCTGTTTTTT. It translates to CASSYATGEDGELFF. V gene TRBV6-5 combines with J gene TRBJ2-2, with a weak D call TRBD1 (7 bases). CDR3 size: 15 residues. Trimming shortened V by 2 bases and J by 7 bases, and 14 bases separated the two germline ends. Germline V lookup: CDR1 MNHEY, CDR2 SVGAGI.

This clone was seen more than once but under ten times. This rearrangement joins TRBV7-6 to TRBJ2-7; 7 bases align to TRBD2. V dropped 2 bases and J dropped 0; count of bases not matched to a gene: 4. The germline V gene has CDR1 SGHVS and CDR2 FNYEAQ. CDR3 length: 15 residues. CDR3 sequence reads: CASSLSGDPSYEQYF. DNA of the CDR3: TGTGCCAGCAGCTTAAGCGGGGACCCCTCCTACGAGCAGTACTTC.

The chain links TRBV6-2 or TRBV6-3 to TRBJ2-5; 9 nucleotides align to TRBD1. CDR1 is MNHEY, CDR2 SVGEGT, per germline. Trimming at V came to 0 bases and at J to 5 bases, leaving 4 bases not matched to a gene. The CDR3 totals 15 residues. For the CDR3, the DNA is TGTGCCAGCAGTTACTCGAACAGGGGGCACGAGACCCAGTACTTC. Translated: CASSYSNRGHETQYF.

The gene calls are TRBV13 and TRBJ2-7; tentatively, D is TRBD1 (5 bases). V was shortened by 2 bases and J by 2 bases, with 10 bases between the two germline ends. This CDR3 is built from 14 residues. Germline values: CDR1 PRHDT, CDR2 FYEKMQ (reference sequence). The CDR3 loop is CASSLRKGTYEQYF. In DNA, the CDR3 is TGTGCCAGCAGCTTAAGGAAGGGGACCTACGAGCAGTACTTC.

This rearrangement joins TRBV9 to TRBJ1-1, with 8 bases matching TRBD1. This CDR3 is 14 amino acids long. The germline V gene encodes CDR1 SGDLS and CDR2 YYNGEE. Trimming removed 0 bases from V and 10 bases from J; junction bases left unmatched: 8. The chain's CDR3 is CASSVDEDRATAFF. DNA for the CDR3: TGTGCCAGCAGCGTAGATGAGGACAGGGCGACAGCTTTCTTT.

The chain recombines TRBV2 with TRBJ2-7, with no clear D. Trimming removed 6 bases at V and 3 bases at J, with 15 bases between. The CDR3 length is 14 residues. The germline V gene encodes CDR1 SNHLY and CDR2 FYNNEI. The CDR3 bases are TGTGCCAGCAGGACAATAGTAAATCGCTACGAGCAGTACTTC. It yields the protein CASRTIVNRYEQYF. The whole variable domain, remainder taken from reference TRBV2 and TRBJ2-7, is EPEVTQTPSHQVTQMGQEVILRCVPISNHLYFYWYRQILGQKVEFLVSFYNNEISEKSEIFDDQFSVERPDGSNFTLKIRSTKLEDSAMYFCASRTIVNRYEQYFGPGTRLTVT.

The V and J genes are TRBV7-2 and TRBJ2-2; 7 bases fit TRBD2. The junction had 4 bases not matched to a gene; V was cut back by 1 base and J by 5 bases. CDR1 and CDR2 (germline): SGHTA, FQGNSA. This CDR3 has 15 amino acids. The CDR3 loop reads CASSLVLSGTGELFF. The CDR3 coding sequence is TGTGCCAGCAGCTTAGTGCTTAGCGGGACCGGGGAGCTGTTTTTT.

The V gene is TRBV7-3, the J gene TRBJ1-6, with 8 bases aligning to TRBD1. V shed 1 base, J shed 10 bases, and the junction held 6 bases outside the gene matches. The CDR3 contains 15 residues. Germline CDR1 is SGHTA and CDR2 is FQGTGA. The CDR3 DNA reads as TGTGCCAGCAGCTTAATGTCTACAGGGGGATCACCCCTCCACTTT. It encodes CASSLMSTGGSPLHF. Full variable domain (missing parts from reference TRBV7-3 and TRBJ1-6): GAGVSQTPSNKVTEKGKYVELRCDPISGHTALYWYRQSLGQGPEFLIYFQGTGAADDSGLPNDRFFAVRPEGSVSTLKIQRTERGDSAVYLCASSLMSTGGSPLHFGNGTRLTVT.

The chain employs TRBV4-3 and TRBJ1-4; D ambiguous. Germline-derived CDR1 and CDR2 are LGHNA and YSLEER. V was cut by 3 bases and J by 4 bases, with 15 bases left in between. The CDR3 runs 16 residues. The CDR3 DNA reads TGCGCCAGCAGCCAGAGTCTAGGGTGGGGTAATGAAAAACTGTTTTTT. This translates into CASSQSLGWGNEKLFF.